The entry below describes one T cell receptor beta chain. This specimen belongs to a study of blood T cell repertoires in COVID-19. The CDR3 has 15 amino acids. V was clipped by 5 bases and J by 2 bases, with 16 bases between them. Produced via immunoSEQ multiplex PCR; TCRdb's table is partial and in-frame only. This sample has approximately 350,000 clones; 89% occur once, and the top ten carry around 3%. Sequenced sample: peripheral blood. The source is a woman aged 25 to 39 with COVID-19, enrolled during active disease. The chain is built from TRBV23-1 and TRBJ2-7; maybe TRBD2 (5 bases). TRBV23-1 is placed among ORFs of uncertain function. CDR3 sequence (DNA): TGCGCCAGCAGTGAGCGGAGTCTGAGGCCCTACGAGCAGTACTTC. This encodes CASSERSLRPYEQYF.